One sample yielded the 5 T cell receptor beta chains listed below, sequenced in a study of cytomegalovirus exposure and HLA in healthy donors. PCR involved 60 Vbeta and 13 Jbeta primers. The repertoire was sequenced with immunoSEQ multiplex PCR; TCRdb's copy has only in-frame clones and lacks some. The sample shows 95,000 to 100,000 clones, 65% to 80% of them seen only once. Specimen: PBMCs. These receptors were collected from a middle-aged man in good health and CMV-seronegative.

This clone was seen a handful of times. The chain uses TRBV5-1 and TRBJ2-7; perhaps TRBD2 as D (5 bases). This CDR3 has 16 amino acids. Germline CDR1 reads SGHRS; CDR2 reads YFSETQ. The ends were cut back, 4 bases at V and 7 bases at J, with 24 bases in the middle. CDR3: CASSAIPDSPYEEQYF. The CDR3 nucleotides are TGCGCCAGCAGCGCAATACCGGACTCTCCCTATGAGGAGCAGTACTTC.

V is TRBV28 and J is TRBJ2-7; no clear D gene. The CDR3 has 15 residues. Trimming left V 6 bases short and J 0 bases short, with 15 bases between. Germline CDR1 reads MDHEN; CDR2 reads SYDVKM. CDR3 DNA: TGTGCCAGCAGCTCCCAACCTATTATCTCCTACGAGCAGTACTTC. Amino acid sequence: CASSSQPIISYEQYF.

This chain uses TRBV5-1 with TRBJ1-2; D may be TRBD1 (5 bases). V lost 4 bases, J lost 0 bases, and 10 bases lay in between. Germline CDR1 and CDR2: SGHRS and YFSETQ. This CDR3 spans 14 amino acids. The CDR3 spells CASSRLTANYGYTF. The CDR3 coding sequence is TGCGCCAGCAGCAGATTGACAGCTAACTATGGCTACACCTTC.

This clone was observed a handful of times. V usage is TRBV19 and J usage is TRBJ1-1, with a tentative D call TRBD1 (5 bases). The germline gives CDR1 LNHDA, CDR2 SQIVND (reference sequence). Trimming cost V 5 bases and J 4 bases, with 23 bases left between them. The CDR3 totals 17 residues. CDR3 sequence (DNA): TGTGCCAGTAGTTTCCTCGGGTTGCAGGGCGGCTCCACTGAAGCTTTCTTT. It yields the protein CASSFLGLQGGSTEAFF.

V usage is TRBV20-1 and J usage is TRBJ1-2; maybe TRBD1 (5 bases). CDR3 length: 11 residues. Germline V gives CDR1 DFQATT, CDR2 SNEGSKA (reference sequence). The V gene lost 4 bases and the J gene lost 4 bases, with 7 bases spanning the gap. The CDR3 DNA is TGCAGTGCTACCGACAGCTATGGCTACACCTTC. This sequence encodes CSATDSYGYTF.